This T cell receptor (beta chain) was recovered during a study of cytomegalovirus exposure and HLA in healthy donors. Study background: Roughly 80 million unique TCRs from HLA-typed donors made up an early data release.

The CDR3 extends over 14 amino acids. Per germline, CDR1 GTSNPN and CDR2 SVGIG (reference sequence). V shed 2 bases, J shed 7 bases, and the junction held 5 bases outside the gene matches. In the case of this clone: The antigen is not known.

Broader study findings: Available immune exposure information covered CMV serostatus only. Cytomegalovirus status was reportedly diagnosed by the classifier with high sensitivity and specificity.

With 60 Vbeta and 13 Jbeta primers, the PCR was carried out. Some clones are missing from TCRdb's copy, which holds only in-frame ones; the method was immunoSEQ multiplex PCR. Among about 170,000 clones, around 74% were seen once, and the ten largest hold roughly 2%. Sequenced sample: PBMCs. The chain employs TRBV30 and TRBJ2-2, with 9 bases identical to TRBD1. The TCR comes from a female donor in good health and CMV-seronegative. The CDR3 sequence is CAWSHRGLGGELFF. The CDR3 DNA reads TGTGCCTGGAGTCACAGGGGGCTTGGCGGGGAGCTGTTTTTT. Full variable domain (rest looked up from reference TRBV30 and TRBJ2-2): SQTIHQWPATLVQPVGSPLSLECTVEGTSNPNLYWYRQAAGRGLQLLFYSVGIGQISSEVPQNLSASRPQDRQFILSSKKLLLSDSGFYLCAWSHRGLGGELFFGEGSRLTVL.